The 12 T cell receptor beta chains below all came from one sample that was sequenced in a study of T-cell memory formation after mild COVID-19. TCRdb re-analysed the 5' RACE reads in MiXCR, keeping a single row per CDR3 protein. The table records approximately 560,000 distinct CDR3 sequences, approximately 15% of them present only once. The sequenced sample was PBMCs or a T cell subset sorted from them (not recorded which). The receptors here all came from an adult woman who had mild COVID-19 (a few samples of this study predate the infection). Cell type and time point are not known.

This clonotype was counted between two and nine times. CDR3 sequence (DNA): TGTGCCACCTCCCGGACTTACAGCACAGATACGCAGTATTTT. It encodes CATSRTYSTDTQYF. V is TRBV24-1 and J is TRBJ2-3; D is perhaps TRBD2 (5 bases). The CDR3 has 14 amino acids. V lost 9 bases and J lost 0, with 12 bases in between. The germline CDR1 and CDR2 sequences are KGHDR and SFDVKD.

The CDR3 DNA follows: TGCGCCAGCAGCGTGGGGGGATCCTATGGAAACACTGAAGCTTTCTTT. Amino acid sequence: CASSVGGSYGNTEAFF. V gene TRBV5-1 combines with J gene TRBJ1-1; a possible D gene is TRBD1 (5 bases). Germline values: CDR1 SGHRS, CDR2 YFSETQ. The V end lost 4 bases, the J end lost 2 bases, and 18 bases lay between the germline ends. The CDR3 is 16 amino acids. The whole variable domain, remainder taken from reference TRBV5-1 and TRBJ1-1, is KAGVTQTPRYLIKTRGQQVTLSCSPISGHRSVSWYQQTPGQGLQFLFEYFSETQRNKGNFPGRFSGRQFSNSRSEMNVSTLELGDSALYLCASSVGGSYGNTEAFFGQGTRLTVV.

This clonotype was counted only a few times. The rearrangement joins TRBV7-7 to TRBJ1-3; TRBD1 matches at 9 bases. Losses at the gene ends were 10 bases for V and 5 bases for J; bases not matched to a gene: 9. Germline CDR1 is SSHAT and CDR2 is FNYEAQ (reference sequence). The CDR3 is 14 residues long. The CDR3 is CATNTGGVRNTIYF. The DNA of the CDR3 is TGTGCCACCAACACAGGGGGCGTGAGAAACACCATATATTTT.

The chain uses TRBV5-1 and TRBJ2-2; 11 nucleotides align to TRBD2. With V trimmed by 4 bases and J by 5 bases, 16 bases remained unmatched. The germline CDR1 and CDR2 sequences are SGHRS and YFSETQ. This CDR3 comprises 19 residues. The DNA of the CDR3 is TGCGCCAGCAGCCCCTCGATCCGAACTAGCGGGAGAATAACCGGGGAGCTGTTTTTT. Residues: CASSPSIRTSGRITGELFF.

This clonotype was detected ten times or more. The chain recombines TRBV5-6 with TRBJ2-5, with D hard to call. Between the trimmed V and J ends, which lost 4 bases and 8 bases, there was a span of 15 bases. The CDR3 has 13 residues. CDR1 is SGHDT and CDR2 is YYEEEE in the germline V gene. The CDR3 sequence: CASSQGGRVTQYF. Written as DNA, the CDR3 is TGTGCCAGCAGCCAAGGTGGCCGTGTCACCCAGTACTTC. The full variable domain, rest sourced from reference TRBV5-6 and TRBJ2-5, is DAGVTQSPTHLIKTRGQQVTLRCSPKSGHDTVSWYQQALGQGPQFIFQYYEEEERQRGNFPDRFSGHQFPNYSSELNVNALLLGDSALYLCASSQGGRVTQYFGPGTRLLVL.

This clonotype was found a few times. The rearrangement uses TRBV28 and TRBJ2-1, with D perhaps matching TRBD2 (5 bases). Trimming cost V 6 bases and J 6 bases, with 18 bases left between them. CDR3 length equals 15 residues. Germline CDR1 MDHEN, CDR2 SYDVKM. The CDR3 is CASRPGLRGINEQFF. As DNA, the CDR3 is TGTGCCAGCAGGCCCGGGCTCAGAGGGATCAATGAGCAGTTCTTC.

The gene calls are TRBV5-1 and TRBJ2-2; 7 nucleotides match TRBD1. CDR1 and CDR2 from the germline V gene are SGHRS and YFSETQ. Losses at the gene ends were 1 base for V and 7 bases for J; bases not matched to a gene: 4. CDR3 length equals 14 residues. The CDR3 sequence: CASSLRQGIGELFF. The CDR3 DNA reads TGCGCCAGCAGCTTGAGACAGGGAATCGGGGAGCTGTTTTTT.

This clonotype has just a few counts. The chain is built from TRBV5-1 and TRBJ1-1; D gene unclear. The CDR3 has 13 residues. In germline, CDR1 is SGHRS, CDR2 YFSETQ. The V end lost 5 bases, the J end lost 1 base, and 9 bases lay between the germline ends. The DNA for the CDR3 is TGCGCCAGCAGGGAATACAGGAACACTGAAGCTTTCTTT. This sequence encodes CASREYRNTEAFF.

This clonotype was observed a few times. The chain combines TRBV6-2 or TRBV6-3 with TRBJ2-4; D not certain. CDR1 and CDR2 (germline): MNHEY, SVGEGT. Trimming pared 1 base from V and 1 base from J, leaving 11 bases between. There are 16 residues in the CDR3. CDR3 sequence reads: CASSYFRRSAKNIQYF. CDR3 DNA: TGTGCCAGCAGTTACTTTAGGCGTTCGGCCAAAAACATTCAGTACTTC.

V usage is TRBV7-2 and J usage is TRBJ2-7; tentative D call: TRBD1 (6 bases). The CDR3 length is 12 residues. Germline CDR1 and CDR2: SGHTA and FQGNSA. The CDR3 DNA sequence: TGTGCAACAGCAGGGGTTGCCTACGAGCAGTACTTC. It codes for CATAGVAYEQYF.

The genes are TRBV5-1 and TRBJ2-7; D could derive from TRBD1 or TRBD2 (5 bases each). V was trimmed by 4 bases and J by 2 bases, leaving 19 bases between them. CDR1 and CDR2 from the germline V gene are SGHRS and YFSETQ. CDR3 length: 16 residues. The CDR3 region has the DNA TGCGCCAGCAGCCCCGGGGCGCGTTCGCTAGCCTACGAGCAGTACTTC. Translating gives CASSPGARSLAYEQYF.

This clonotype was observed a handful of times. This rearrangement joins TRBV20-1 to TRBJ2-7; D gene unclear. The CDR3 has 10 residues. CDR1 and CDR2 from the germline V gene are DFQATT and SNEGSKA (reference sequence). V lost 2 bases to trimming and J lost 7 bases, with 6 bases between them. CDR3 bases: TGCAGTGCTAGATATCGGGAGCAGTACTTC. It is translated as CSARYREQYF.